The sequence of this T cell receptor beta chain was determined in a study of blood T cells in healthy people across ages. CDR3 size: 14 residues. V lost 5 bases and J 3 bases, leaving 14 bases between the germline ends. This clonotype was seen only a few times. A sample-barcoded 5' primer and a J-beta primer mix were used in a second PCR of roughly 6 to 11 cycles. MiXCR, run by TCRdb on the 5' RACE reads, gives a single entry per CDR3 protein. Of 950,000 to 1,200,000 distinct CDR3 sequences detected, less than 45% appear once; the ten largest clones hold approximately 14%. This chain uses TRBV12-3 or TRBV12-4 with TRBJ2-7, with a tentative D call TRBD1 (6 bases). The material sequenced was blood. The clonotype originates from a man aged 18 to 29 in good health. The CDR3 DNA sequence: TGTGCCAGCAGTACCCCGGACAGTATCTACGAGCAGTACTTC. Its translation: CASSTPDSIYEQYF.